This T cell receptor beta chain was sequenced for a study of identical twins (dated by TCRdb to about 2016). Background for the entire study: The study deep-sequenced TCR alpha and beta repertoires from monozygotic twins, unrelated adults of various ages and cord blood to test whether fetal clonotypes persist. To rule out contamination, the twin experiments were replicated at different times with different library preparation protocols. Overall study outcomes, separate from this receptor: Compared with coincidental sharing between unrelated individuals, out-of-frame TCR alpha sequences shared between twins had an excess of sequences with low generation probability. Recombination models systematically underestimated out-of-frame TCR alpha sharing in monozygotic twins but agreed with sharing between unrelated individuals. Zero-insertion analyses could be partly confounded by invariant T cells such as MAIT and iNKT, though diverse VJ usage argued against such confounding for most clonotypes. Because the same donors could not be followed over many years, the conclusions depended on cross-sectional statistical analysis. Fewer insertions were carried by abundant cord blood beta clonotypes; a weaker similar trend was observed in young adult naive repertoires, while no such trend was observed in memory repertoires. The excess sharing between twins in beta out-of-frame sequences was weaker because fewer shared sequences reduced the signal-to-noise ratio.

On this clonotype itself: Which antigen it targets is not known. No much larger clonotype is one base removed from it; base qualities were not supplied.

Library preparation used 5' RACE. Instrument used: Illumina HiSeq 2000. A universal primer binding site was added through template switching, and the final cDNA carried a unique molecular identifier so that TCR cDNA molecules could be counted accurately. Specific primers in the conserved constant-segment region were used to synthesize first-strand cDNA for the TCR alpha and beta chains. To control for contamination, every cDNA library carried two barcodes: a SMART-Mk sample barcode plus Illumina barcodes. Two successive PCR steps introduced TruSeq adapter sequences along with Illumina sample barcodes. The TCR alpha and beta cDNA libraries were sequenced on the Illumina HiSeq platform using custom primers. Per the original workflow: Raw reads were processed with MiGEC to extract unique molecular identifiers, and MiXCR was used to determine CDR3 positions. For each individual, recombination models were inferred using an EM algorithm with the repgenHMM and IGoR tools. The analysis of shared clonotypes was done with the tcR package in R, with sharing normalized by the product of cloneset sizes. To study raw recombination free of thymic and clonal selection effects, out-of-frame nonproductive sequences were analyzed. The raw public reads went through TCRdb reprocessing: fastp at Q25, MiXCR clone calling, in-frame beta chains kept. Rows with a matching CDR3 protein are joined into one entry that keeps the most common DNA and genes. For this entry, the V and J calls and clone size follow TCRdb and not the study's own pipeline. The sample data list about 430,000 distinct CDR3 sequences, and approximately 17% of these were observed just once. The biggest ten clones account for around 10% of the sample.

All donors were healthy Caucasians. The researchers also sequenced three unrelated adults who were not twins: a male aged 18 to 30, a male aged 50 to 59, and a female aged 50 to 59. Using Miltenyi CD45RO+ enrichment and human naive T-cell isolation kits, memory (CD45RO+) and naive T cells were isolated from PBMC. The TCR originated in a man in his fifties or sixties in good health. Sequencing used naive T cells sorted from blood. This specimen's cell subset or site label, interpreted: cells isolated with a human naive T-cell isolation kit.

The CDR3 in this case is CASSLVGRDNEQFF. The nucleotide sequence reads as follows: TGTGCCAGCAGCTTAGTCGGGAGGGACAATGAGCAGTTCTTC. Recombination linked TRBV7-6 to TRBJ2-1, and 8 junctional nucleotides match TRBD2. Trimming accounts for 1 base at V and 5 bases at J, while the number of junction bases matched to no gene is 1. CDR1 and CDR2 (SGHVS, FNYEAQ) derive from the germline V gene. Counted from cysteine to phenylalanine, this CDR3 has 14 amino acids. Only the CDR3 portion is preserved as DNA: 42 bases, with reading frame beginning at the first base.